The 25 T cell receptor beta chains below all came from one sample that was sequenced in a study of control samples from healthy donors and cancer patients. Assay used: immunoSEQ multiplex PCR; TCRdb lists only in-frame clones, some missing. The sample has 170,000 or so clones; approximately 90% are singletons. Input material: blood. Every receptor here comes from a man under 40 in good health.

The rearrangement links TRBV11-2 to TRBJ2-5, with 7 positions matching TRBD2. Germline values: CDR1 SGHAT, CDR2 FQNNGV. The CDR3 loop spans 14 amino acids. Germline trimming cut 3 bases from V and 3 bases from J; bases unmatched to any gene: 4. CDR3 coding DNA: TGTGCCAGCAGCTTCCTTCGGGGGGAAGAGACCCAGTACTTC. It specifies CASSFLRGEETQYF.

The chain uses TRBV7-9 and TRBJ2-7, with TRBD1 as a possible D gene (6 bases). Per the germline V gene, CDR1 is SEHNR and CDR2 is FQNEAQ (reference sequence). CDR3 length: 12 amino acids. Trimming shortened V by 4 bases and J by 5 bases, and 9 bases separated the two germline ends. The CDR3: CASSSQGHEQYF. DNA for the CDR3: TGTGCCAGCAGCTCACAGGGCCACGAGCAGTACTTC.

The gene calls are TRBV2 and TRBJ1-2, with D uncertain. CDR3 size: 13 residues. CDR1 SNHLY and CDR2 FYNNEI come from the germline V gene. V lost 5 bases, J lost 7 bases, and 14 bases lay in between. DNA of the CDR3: TGTGCCAGCAGTACGGAGGGAGTGGGTGGCTACACCTTC. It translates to CASSTEGVGGYTF.

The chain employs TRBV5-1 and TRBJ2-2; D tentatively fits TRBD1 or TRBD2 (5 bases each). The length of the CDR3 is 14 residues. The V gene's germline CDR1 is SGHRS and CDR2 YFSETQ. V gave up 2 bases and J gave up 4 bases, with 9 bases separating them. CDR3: CASSLWDATGELFF. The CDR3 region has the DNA TGCGCCAGCAGCTTATGGGACGCCACCGGGGAGCTGTTTTTT.

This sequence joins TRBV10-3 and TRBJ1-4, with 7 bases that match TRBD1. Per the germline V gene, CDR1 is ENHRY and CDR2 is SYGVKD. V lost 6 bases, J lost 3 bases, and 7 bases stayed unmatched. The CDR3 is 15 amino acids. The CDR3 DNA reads TGTGCCATCAGATCTCAGGGGGGCGCTAATGAAAAACTGTTTTTT. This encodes CAIRSQGGANEKLFF.

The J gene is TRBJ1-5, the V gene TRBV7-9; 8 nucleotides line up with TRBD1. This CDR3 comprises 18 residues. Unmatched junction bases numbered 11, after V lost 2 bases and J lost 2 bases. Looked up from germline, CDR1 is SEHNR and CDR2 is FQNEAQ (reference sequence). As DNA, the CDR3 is TGTGCCAGCAGCTTATCCTCGGGACAGGAGGATGGCAATCAGCCCCAGCATTTT. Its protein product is CASSLSSGQEDGNQPQHF.

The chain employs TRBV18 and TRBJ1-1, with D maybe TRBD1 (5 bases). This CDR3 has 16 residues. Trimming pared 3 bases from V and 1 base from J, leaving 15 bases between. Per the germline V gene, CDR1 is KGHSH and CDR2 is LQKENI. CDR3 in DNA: TGTGCCAGCTCACCTGGGGCAAGGGCGGGGAACACTGAAGCTTTCTTT. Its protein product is CASSPGARAGNTEAFF.

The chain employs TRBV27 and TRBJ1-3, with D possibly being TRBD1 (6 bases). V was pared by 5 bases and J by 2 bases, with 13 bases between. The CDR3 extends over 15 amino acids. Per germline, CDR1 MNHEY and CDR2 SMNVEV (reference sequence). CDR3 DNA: TGTGCCAGCAGTGCCCGGACAGAAACTGGAAACACCATATATTTT. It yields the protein CASSARTETGNTIYF.

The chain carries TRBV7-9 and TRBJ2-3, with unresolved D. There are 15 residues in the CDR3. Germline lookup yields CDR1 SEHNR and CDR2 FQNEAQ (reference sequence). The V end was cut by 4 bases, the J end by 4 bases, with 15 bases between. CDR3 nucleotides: TGTGCCAGCAGCTCCTGGCTGAACTCAGCAGATACGCAGTATTTT. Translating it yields CASSSWLNSADTQYF.

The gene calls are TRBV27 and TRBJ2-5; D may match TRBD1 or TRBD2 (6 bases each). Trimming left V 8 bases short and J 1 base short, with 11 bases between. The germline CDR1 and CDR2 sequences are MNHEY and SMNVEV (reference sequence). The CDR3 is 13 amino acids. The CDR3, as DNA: TGTGCCAGCTCCGGGGGCGCCCAAGAGACCCAGTACTTC. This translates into CASSGGAQETQYF.

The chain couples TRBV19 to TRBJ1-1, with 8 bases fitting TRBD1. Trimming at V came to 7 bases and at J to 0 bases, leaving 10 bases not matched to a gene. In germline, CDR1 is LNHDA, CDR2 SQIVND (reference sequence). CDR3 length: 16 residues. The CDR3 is CASNRGGLGMNTEAFF. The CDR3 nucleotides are TGTGCCAGTAACAGGGGGGGATTAGGCATGAACACTGAAGCTTTCTTT.

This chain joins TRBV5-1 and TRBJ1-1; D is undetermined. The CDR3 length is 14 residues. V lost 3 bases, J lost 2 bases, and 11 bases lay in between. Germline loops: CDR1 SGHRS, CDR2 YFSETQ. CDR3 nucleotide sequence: TGCGCCAGCAGCTCCGGAACGCGAAACACTGAAGCTTTCTTT. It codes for CASSSGTRNTEAFF.

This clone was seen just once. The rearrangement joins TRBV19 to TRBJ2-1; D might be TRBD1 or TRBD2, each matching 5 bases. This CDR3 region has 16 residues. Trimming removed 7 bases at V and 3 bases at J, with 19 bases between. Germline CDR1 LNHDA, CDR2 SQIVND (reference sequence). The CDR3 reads CASTNSRDGYYNEQFF. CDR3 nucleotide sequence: TGTGCCAGTACAAATTCCCGGGACGGATACTACAATGAGCAGTTCTTC.

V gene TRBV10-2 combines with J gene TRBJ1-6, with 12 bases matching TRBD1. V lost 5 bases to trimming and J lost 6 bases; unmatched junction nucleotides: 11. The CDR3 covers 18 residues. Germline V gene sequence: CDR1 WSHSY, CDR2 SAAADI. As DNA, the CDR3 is TGCGCCAGCAGTAGAGCGGGACAGGGGGCGCGAGGTAATTCACCCCTCCACTTT. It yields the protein CASSRAGQGARGNSPLHF.

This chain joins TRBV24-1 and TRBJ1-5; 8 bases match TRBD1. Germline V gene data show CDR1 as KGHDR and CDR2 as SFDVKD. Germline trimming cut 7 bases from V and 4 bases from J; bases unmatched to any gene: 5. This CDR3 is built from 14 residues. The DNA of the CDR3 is TGTGCCACCAGGGGGACAGGTTTTAATCAGCCCCAGCATTTT. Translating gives CATRGTGFNQPQHF.

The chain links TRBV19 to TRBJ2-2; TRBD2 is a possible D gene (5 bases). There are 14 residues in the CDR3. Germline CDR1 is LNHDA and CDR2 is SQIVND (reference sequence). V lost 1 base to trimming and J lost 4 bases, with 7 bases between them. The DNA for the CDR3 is TGTGCCAGTAGTATAGGCGGGTTCACCGGGGAGCTGTTTTTT. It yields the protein CASSIGGFTGELFF.

The CDR3, as DNA: TGTGCCAGCAGGGGGACTAGCGGGGCCTACGAGCAGTACTTC. It specifies CASRGTSGAYEQYF. This chain joins TRBV6-5 and TRBJ2-7; 13 bases map to TRBD2. V dropped 6 bases and J dropped 2; count of bases not matched to a gene: 1. CDR3 length: 14 residues. CDR1 is MNHEY, CDR2 SVGAGI, per germline.

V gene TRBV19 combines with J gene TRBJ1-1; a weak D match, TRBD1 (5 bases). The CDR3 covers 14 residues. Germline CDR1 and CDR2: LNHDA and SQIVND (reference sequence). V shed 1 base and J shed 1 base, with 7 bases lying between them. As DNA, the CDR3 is TGTGCCAGTAGTATAGGGCAGGGGAACACTGAAGCTTTCTTT. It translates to CASSIGQGNTEAFF.

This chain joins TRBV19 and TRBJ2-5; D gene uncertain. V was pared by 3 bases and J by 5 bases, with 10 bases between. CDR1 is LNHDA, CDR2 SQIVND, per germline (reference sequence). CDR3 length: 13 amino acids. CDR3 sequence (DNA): TGTGCCAGTAGTATGGGTCTTGGGGAGACCCAGTACTTC. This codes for CASSMGLGETQYF. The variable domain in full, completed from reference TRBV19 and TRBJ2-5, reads DGGITQSPKYLFRKEGQNVTLSCEQNLNHDAMYWYRQDPGQGLRLIYYSQIVNDFQKGDIAEGYSVSREKKESFPLTVTSAQKNPTAFYLCASSMGLGETQYFGPGTRLLVL.

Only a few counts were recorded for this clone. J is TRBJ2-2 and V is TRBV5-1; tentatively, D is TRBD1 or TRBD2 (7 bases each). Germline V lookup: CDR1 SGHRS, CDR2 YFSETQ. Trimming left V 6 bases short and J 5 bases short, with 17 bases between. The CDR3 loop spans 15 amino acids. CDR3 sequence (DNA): TGCGCCAGCACCCAGGCCCAGGGGGGGACCGGGGAGCTGTTTTTT. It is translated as CASTQAQGGTGELFF.

CDR3 nucleotide sequence: TGTGCCATCAGTGTCGGGGTTGTGGAAGATACGCAGTATTTT. This sequence encodes CAISVGVVEDTQYF. The J gene is TRBJ2-3, the V gene TRBV10-3; weak D call: TRBD2 (5 bases). CDR1 is ENHRY and CDR2 is SYGVKD in the germline V gene. V was trimmed by 4 bases and J by 5 bases, leaving 13 bases between them. This CDR3 has 14 residues.

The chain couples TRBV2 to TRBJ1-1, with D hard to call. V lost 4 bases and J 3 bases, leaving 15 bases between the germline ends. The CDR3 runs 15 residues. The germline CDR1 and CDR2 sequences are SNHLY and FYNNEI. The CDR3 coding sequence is TGTGCCAGCAGTGGACCCCTCCAATGGGACACTGAAGCTTTCTTT. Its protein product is CASSGPLQWDTEAFF. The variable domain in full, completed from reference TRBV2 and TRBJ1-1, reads EPEVTQTPSHQVTQMGQEVILRCVPISNHLYFYWYRQILGQKVEFLVSFYNNEISEKSEIFDDQFSVERPDGSNFTLKIRSTKLEDSAMYFCASSGPLQWDTEAFFGQGTRLTVV.

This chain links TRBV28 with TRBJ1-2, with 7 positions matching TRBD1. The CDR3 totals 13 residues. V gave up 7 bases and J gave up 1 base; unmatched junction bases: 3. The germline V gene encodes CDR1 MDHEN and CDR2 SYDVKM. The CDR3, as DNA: TGTGCCAGCAAGTCAGGGGGTAACTATGGCTACACCTTC. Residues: CASKSGGNYGYTF.

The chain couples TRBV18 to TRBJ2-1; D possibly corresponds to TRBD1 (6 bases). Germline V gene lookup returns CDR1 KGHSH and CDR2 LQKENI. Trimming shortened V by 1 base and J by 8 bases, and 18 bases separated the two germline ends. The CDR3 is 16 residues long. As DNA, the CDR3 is TGTGCCAGCTCACCACGACTTGGGGGCGGTGCGGATGAGCAGTTCTTC. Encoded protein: CASSPRLGGGADEQFF.

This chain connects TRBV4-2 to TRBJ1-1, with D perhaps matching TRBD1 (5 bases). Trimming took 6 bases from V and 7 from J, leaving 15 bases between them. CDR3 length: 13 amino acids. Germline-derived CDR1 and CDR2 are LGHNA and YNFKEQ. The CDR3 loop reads CASSHERGVEAFF. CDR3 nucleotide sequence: TGTGCCAGCAGTCACGAAAGGGGTGTTGAAGCTTTCTTT.